The 32 T cell receptor beta chains below come from one sample, sequenced in a study of cytomegalovirus exposure and HLA in healthy donors. TCRdb's table, derived via immunoSEQ multiplex PCR, lists solely in-frame clones and lacks some. The sample consists of under 150,000 clones, 84% of them appearing once. The sequencing input was PBMCs. Receptor source: a woman aged 25 to 39 in good health and CMV-seronegative.

Comments on this clone: This sequence may be a read error, since a much larger clone differs from it by one base. The chain is built from TRBV27 and TRBJ2-7; a weak D match, TRBD2 (5 bases). This CDR3 contains 13 residues. From germline, CDR1 is MNHEY and CDR2 SMNVEV (reference sequence). V lost 3 bases, J lost 2 bases, and 8 bases lay in between. CDR3 nucleotides: TGTGCCAGCAGTTTGGGGAGAGCCTACGAGCAGTACTTC. Translated, it gives CASSLGRAYEQYF.

This chain connects TRBV4-3 to TRBJ2-2; TRBD2 matches 10 bases. With V trimmed by 0 bases and J by 7 bases, 8 bases remained unmatched. The CDR3 covers 17 residues. Germline CDR1 and CDR2: LGHNA and YSLEER. CDR3 DNA sequence: TGCGCCAGCAGCCAAGATCGGAGCGGGGGGGGTTTCGGGGAGCTGTTTTTT. Amino acids: CASSQDRSGGGFGELFF.

V and J are TRBV29-1 and TRBJ2-2, with 13 bases identical to TRBD2. V trimming: 7 bases; J trimming: 4 bases; junction bases outside the gene matches: 6. Germline CDR1 and CDR2: SQVTM and ANQGSEA. The CDR3 is 15 residues long. The CDR3 nucleotides read TGCAGCGGTACTAGCGGGGGGGCGGTCACCGGGGAGCTGTTTTTT. Translated: CSGTSGGAVTGELFF.

This sequence joins TRBV2 and TRBJ2-7; D is ambiguous. The CDR3 spans 13 residues. From germline, CDR1 is SNHLY and CDR2 FYNNEI. V lost 5 bases, J lost 3 bases, and 11 bases lay in between. The CDR3 reads CASSPKTNYEQYF. As DNA, the CDR3 is TGTGCCAGCAGTCCGAAAACAAACTACGAGCAGTACTTC.

This clone is deemed medium-sized (0.01 to 0.1%). This chain's CDR3 is CASSSQGLSTEAFF. The CDR3 region has the DNA TGTGCCAGCTCATCACAGGGGCTGAGCACTGAAGCTTTCTTT. The rearrangement links TRBV18 to TRBJ1-1, with TRBD1 matching over 7 bases. Trimming at V came to 5 bases and at J to 4 bases, leaving 7 bases not matched to a gene. Germline V gene sequence: CDR1 KGHSH, CDR2 LQKENI. The CDR3 has 14 amino acids.

This clone has a single count. The J gene is TRBJ2-7, the V gene TRBV13; D ambiguous. This CDR3 has 11 residues. The V gene's germline CDR1 is PRHDT and CDR2 FYEKMQ (reference sequence). With 4 bases removed from V and 3 bases from J, the gap between germline ends came to 4 bases. This chain's CDR3 is CASSSVYEQYF. The CDR3 DNA is TGTGCCAGCAGCTCCGTCTACGAGCAGTACTTC.

The V call is TRBV7-9, the J call TRBJ2-3; TRBD2 aligns across 8 bases. With 5 bases clipped from V and 2 bases from J, the junction kept 12 bases outside the gene matches. The CDR3 sequence is 17 residues long. CDR1 is SEHNR, CDR2 FQNEAQ, per germline (reference sequence). The CDR3 DNA reads TGTGCCAGCAGCCCCCGGTCGAGCGGGGGATACACAGATACGCAGTATTTT. It codes for CASSPRSSGGYTDTQYF.

The CDR3 nucleotides read TGTGCCTGGAAGCTGGGGGGATCGTACACCGGGGAGCTGTTTTTT. Amino acid sequence: CAWKLGGSYTGELFF. This rearrangement joins TRBV30 to TRBJ2-2, with a weak D call TRBD2 (6 bases). Germline CDR1 reads GTSNPN; CDR2 reads SVGIG (reference sequence). The V and J ends lost 4 bases and 3 bases respectively, with 15 bases between them. The CDR3 has 15 residues.

The chain's CDR3 is CASRQTSGGGQETQYF. The CDR3 DNA sequence: TGTGCCAGCAGGCAGACTAGCGGGGGAGGTCAAGAGACCCAGTACTTC. V and J are TRBV5-8 and TRBJ2-5, with TRBD2 matching 12 bases. CDR1 is SGHTS and CDR2 is YDEGEE in the germline V gene. The CDR3 runs to 16 residues. After removal of 5 bases from V and 2 bases from J, the junction contained 7 bases not matched to a gene.

This CDR3 is CASSQEGTSSYEQYF. In nucleotides, the CDR3 is TGTGCCAGCAGCCAAGAGGGCACAAGCTCCTACGAGCAGTACTTC. The chain couples TRBV4-2 to TRBJ2-7; D is undetermined. The length of the CDR3 is 15 residues. CDR1 is LGHNA and CDR2 is YNFKEQ in the germline V gene. Trimming removed 0 bases at V and 0 bases at J, with 9 bases between.

The rearrangement links TRBV2 to TRBJ2-3, with 12 nucleotides matching TRBD2. V lost 6 bases to trimming and J lost 4 bases; unmatched junction nucleotides: 8. This CDR3 is built from 16 residues. The V gene's germline CDR1 is SNHLY and CDR2 FYNNEI. In DNA, the CDR3 is TGTGCCAGCAGCACTACGACTAGCGGGGGTTCAGATACGCAGTATTTT. Amino acid sequence: CASSTTTSGGSDTQYF.

The V and J genes are TRBV25-1 and TRBJ1-1; maybe TRBD1 (5 bases). Germline assignment: CDR1 MGHDK and CDR2 SYGVNS. V was shortened by 1 base and J by 6 bases, with 18 bases between the two germline ends. The CDR3 is made up of 16 amino acids. DNA for the CDR3: TGTGCCAGCAGTGAATCGGTTGGCAGGGCAGCTCCTGAAGCTTTCTTT. It yields the protein CASSESVGRAAPEAFF.

The chain links TRBV5-1 to TRBJ2-5, with D tentatively TRBD1 (6 bases). CDR1 is SGHRS and CDR2 is YFSETQ in the germline V gene. The CDR3 is 15 residues long. The ends were cut back, 1 base at V and 5 bases at J, with 15 bases in the middle. CDR3 in DNA: TGCGCCAGCAGCTTGTCCCCAGGGGTTAGGGAGACCCAGTACTTC. Translated: CASSLSPGVRETQYF. The entire variable domain, with the rest obtained from reference TRBV5-1 and TRBJ2-5, is as follows: KAGVTQTPRYLIKTRGQQVTLSCSPISGHRSVSWYQQTPGQGLQFLFEYFSETQRNKGNFPGRFSGRQFSNSRSEMNVSTLELGDSALYLCASSLSPGVRETQYFGPGTRLLVL.

This chain joins TRBV7-3 and TRBJ1-1, with 9 positions matching TRBD1. V trimming: 4 bases; J trimming: 5 bases; junction bases outside the gene matches: 5. In germline, CDR1 is SGHTA, CDR2 FQGTGA. This CDR3 has 14 residues. In nucleotides, the CDR3 is TGTGCCAGCAGCTACGGGACAGGGCAGACTGAAGCTTTCTTT. It is translated as CASSYGTGQTEAFF.

The V and J genes are TRBV7-8 and TRBJ1-5, with a weak D call TRBD1 (5 bases). Looked up from germline, CDR1 is SGHVS and CDR2 is FQNEAQ. The CDR3 runs 15 residues. V lost 2 bases and J 2 bases, leaving 10 bases between the germline ends. Here the CDR3 reads CASSLSEQGNQPQHF. CDR3 nucleotides: TGTGCCAGCAGCTTAAGTGAACAGGGCAATCAGCCCCAGCATTTT.

This rearrangement joins TRBV7-3 to TRBJ2-1, with 14 bases aligning to TRBD2. This CDR3 is built from 15 residues. Germline V lookup: CDR1 SGHTA, CDR2 FQGTGA. Unmatched junction bases numbered 7, after V lost 5 bases and J lost 10 bases. This CDR3 is CASSPQGLAGDEQFF. For the CDR3, the DNA is TGTGCCAGCAGCCCCCAGGGACTAGCGGGGGACGAGCAGTTCTTC.

The chain couples TRBV28 to TRBJ2-7, with D maybe TRBD1 (6 bases). V lost 2 bases and J lost 5, with 13 bases in between. CDR3 length: 14 amino acids. CDR1 and CDR2 from the germline V gene are MDHEN and SYDVKM. CDR3 sequence reads: CASSLIPGDNEQYF. CDR3 sequence (DNA): TGTGCCAGCAGTTTAATTCCTGGGGACAACGAGCAGTACTTC.

The rearrangement joins TRBV7-6 to TRBJ1-4; no clear D. The CDR3 runs 13 residues. Trimming took 5 bases from V and 3 from J, leaving 7 bases between them. Germline values: CDR1 SGHVS, CDR2 FNYEAQ. The CDR3 sequence: CASSREANEKLFF. Written as DNA, the CDR3 is TGTGCCAGCAGCCGGGAGGCTAATGAAAAACTGTTTTTT.

V is TRBV7-3 and J is TRBJ2-1, with D maybe TRBD1 (5 bases). V shed 4 bases and J shed 2 bases, with 12 bases lying between them. The V gene's germline CDR1 is SGHTA and CDR2 FQGTGA. The CDR3 length is 15 residues. In nucleotides, the CDR3 is TGTGCCAGCAGCTCGCGGCCAGGGCCCTACAATGAGCAGTTCTTC. It encodes CASSSRPGPYNEQFF. Full variable domain (outside the CDR3, taken from reference TRBV7-3 and TRBJ2-1): GAGVSQTPSNKVTEKGKYVELRCDPISGHTALYWYRQSLGQGPEFLIYFQGTGAADDSGLPNDRFFAVRPEGSVSTLKIQRTERGDSAVYLCASSSRPGPYNEQFFGPGTRLTVL.

This chain uses TRBV19 with TRBJ2-7; 8 positions match TRBD2. With V trimmed by 6 bases and J by 1 base, 5 bases remained unmatched. This CDR3 contains 14 residues. The germline CDR1 and CDR2 sequences are LNHDA and SQIVND (reference sequence). DNA for the CDR3: TGTGCCAGTAGAGCCAGCGGGGGTTCCTACGAGCAGTACTTC. This sequence encodes CASRASGGSYEQYF.

The CDR3 nucleotides read TGTGCCAGCAGCTTGGTCTATGGGGACACCCAGCAGTTCTTC. It yields the protein CASSLVYGDTQQFF. The V gene is TRBV5-8, the J gene TRBJ2-1; D may be TRBD1 (6 bases). Trimming shortened V by 0 bases and J by 11 bases, and 15 bases separated the two germline ends. The germline V gene has CDR1 SGHTS and CDR2 YDEGEE. The CDR3 loop spans 14 amino acids.

The gene calls are TRBV29-1 and TRBJ2-1, with 7 nucleotides matching TRBD2. The germline CDR1 and CDR2 sequences are SQVTM and ANQGSEA. The CDR3 extends over 13 amino acids. V gave up 4 bases and J gave up 7 bases; unmatched junction bases: 7. CDR3 nucleotides: TGCAGCGTTGCCCGGGGGGTTGGGAATGAGCAGTTCTTC. It encodes CSVARGVGNEQFF.

The J gene is TRBJ2-4, the V gene TRBV9, with 7 bases matching TRBD1. The germline gives CDR1 SGDLS, CDR2 YYNGEE. The CDR3 runs to 14 residues. After removal of 4 bases from V and 8 bases from J, the junction contained 9 bases not matched to a gene. Here the CDR3 reads CASSLQGPEDIQYF. For the CDR3, the DNA is TGTGCCAGCAGCTTACAGGGGCCGGAGGACATTCAGTACTTC.

J is TRBJ2-3 and V is TRBV11-2; D remains ambiguous. Looked up from germline, CDR1 is SGHAT and CDR2 is FQNNGV. V lost 1 base, J lost 7 bases, and 9 bases lay in between. The CDR3 loop spans 13 amino acids. In DNA, the CDR3 is TGTGCCAGCAGCTTAGCGAGAGAAAATACGCAGTATTTT. It is translated as CASSLARENTQYF.

The rearrangement joins TRBV5-6 to TRBJ2-3, with 7 bases matching TRBD2. The germline gives CDR1 SGHDT, CDR2 YYEEEE. The CDR3 loop spans 15 amino acids. V lost 4 bases to trimming and J lost 2 bases; unmatched junction nucleotides: 7. This CDR3 is CASSRPGLHTDTQYF. Here the CDR3 DNA reads TGTGCCAGCAGCCGACCGGGACTACACACAGATACGCAGTATTTT.

V usage is TRBV5-1 and J usage is TRBJ2-1; TRBD2 might be the D (5 bases). The CDR3 sequence is 13 residues long. Germline lookup yields CDR1 SGHRS and CDR2 YFSETQ. The ends were cut back, 2 bases at V and 7 bases at J, with 10 bases in the middle. The CDR3, as DNA: TGCGCCAGCAGCTTCGAGGGCCTGAATGAGCAGTTCTTC. Translating gives CASSFEGLNEQFF.

This chain joins TRBV5-1 and TRBJ2-3; 11 nucleotides line up with TRBD2. This CDR3 is built from 20 residues. Germline trimming cut 3 bases from V and 5 bases from J; bases unmatched to any gene: 20. Germline V gene lookup returns CDR1 SGHRS and CDR2 YFSETQ. The CDR3 DNA follows: TGCGCCAGCAGCTGGGGGGTGGTAGCGGGGGGGCCGAGCTCCAGAGATACGCAGTATTTT. Encoded protein: CASSWGVVAGGPSSRDTQYF.

This chain uses TRBV28 with TRBJ2-4; 7 bases line up with TRBD1. Germline loops: CDR1 MDHEN, CDR2 SYDVKM. Unmatched junction bases numbered 7, after V lost 5 bases and J lost 6 bases. The length of the CDR3 is 14 residues. This CDR3 is CASSKDRWGNIQYF. DNA for the CDR3: TGTGCCAGCAGTAAGGACAGGTGGGGAAACATTCAGTACTTC. The full variable domain, rest sourced from reference TRBV28 and TRBJ2-4, is DVKVTQSSRYLVKRTGEKVFLECVQDMDHENMFWYRQDPGLGLRLIYFSYDVKMKEKGDIPEGYSVSREKKERFSLILESASTNQTSMYLCASSKDRWGNIQYFGAGTRLSVL.

This chain joins TRBV11-2 and TRBJ1-3, with unresolved D. Germline assignment: CDR1 SGHAT and CDR2 FQNNGV. Trimming left V 5 bases short and J 7 bases short, with 9 bases between. The CDR3 is 12 amino acids. The CDR3 is CASSQAANTIYF. DNA for the CDR3: TGTGCCAGCAGCCAAGCCGCCAACACCATATATTTT.

This clone was detected only once. This sequence joins TRBV28 and TRBJ1-1; 8 nucleotides align to TRBD1. V shed 5 bases, J shed 6 bases, and the junction held 8 bases outside the gene matches. CDR1 is MDHEN and CDR2 is SYDVKM in the germline V gene. This CDR3 has 14 amino acids. The DNA of the CDR3 is TGTGCCAGCAGTCTGACAGGGGATCTCCCTGAAGCTTTCTTT. Encoded protein: CASSLTGDLPEAFF.

V is TRBV6-6 and J is TRBJ1-1, with 9 bases that match TRBD1. Germline V lookup: CDR1 MNHNY, CDR2 SVGAGI (reference sequence). This CDR3 has 15 residues. V dropped 7 bases and J dropped 1; count of bases not matched to a gene: 7. This CDR3 is CASTDTGGKNTEAFF. As DNA, the CDR3 is TGTGCCAGCACCGACACAGGGGGCAAGAACACTGAAGCTTTCTTT.

This clone was observed once. The gene calls are TRBV5-4 and TRBJ1-4; 10 bases fit TRBD1. V lost 0 bases to trimming and J lost 7 bases; unmatched junction nucleotides: 3. Germline loops: CDR1 SGHNT, CDR2 YYREEE (reference sequence). This CDR3 has 15 residues. For the CDR3, the DNA is TGTGCCAGCAGCTTGGCCGGGACAGGGGCTGAAAAACTGTTTTTT. It codes for CASSLAGTGAEKLFF.